This TCR beta chain stems from a study of regulatory T cells in long-lasting Graves disease. Study-wide points: Persistent disease was characterized by preferential usage of TRBV28, TRBJ1-2 and TRBJ2-5. Researchers examined only peripheral blood and not thyroid tissue.

Arm-PCR of CDR3 regions and iRepertoire HTBI primers were used to build TCR beta libraries. TCRdb analysed the multiplex PCR reads with MiXCR anew, one entry per CDR3 protein. The table has approximately 440,000 distinct CDR3 sequences, 23% seen once. This clonotype was observed at least ten times. Its specificity is unknown. This CDR3 has 14 amino acids. The V gene's germline CDR1 is SNHLY and CDR2 FYNNEI. V dropped 6 bases and J dropped 8; count of bases not matched to a gene: 8. Noted time point: persistent/refractory GD, antithyroid drugs over 5 years with positive TRAb. From RNA extracted from PBMCs, the TCR library was made.

This rearrangement joins TRBV2 to TRBJ2-1, with 9 nucleotides matching TRBD1. Here the sequenced sample was peripheral blood mononuclear cells (PBMCs), taken when the disease was refractory, from a patient treated with antithyroid drugs. This clonotype was obtained from a female donor with Graves disease. The CDR3, as DNA: TGTGCCAGCAGGGAAACAGGGGGCGGGGATGAGCAGTTCTTC. This translates into CASRETGGGDEQFF.